These 24 T cell receptor beta chains originate from one sample sequenced in a study of cytomegalovirus exposure and HLA in healthy donors. The PCR employed 60 Vbeta primers together with 13 Jbeta primers. Libraries were prepared by immunoSEQ multiplex PCR; TCRdb keeps only in-frame clonotypes and omits some of them. Here the sample table reports around 190,000 clones. Input material: PBMCs. These receptor sequences come from a woman aged 25 to 39 in good health and CMV-seropositive.

The chain employs TRBV11-3 and TRBJ2-3; the match to TRBD2 covers 8 bases. CDR3 length: 15 amino acids. The J segment lost 6 bases and the V segment lost 3 bases, leaving 8 bases of the junction unmatched. Germline CDR1 and CDR2: SGHNT and YENEEA. CDR3 DNA: TGTGCCAGCAGCTTTATAACGGGGGGGCCGGATACGCAGTATTTT. This translates into CASSFITGGPDTQYF.

V gene TRBV6-1 combines with J gene TRBJ2-7, with TRBD2 matching over 9 bases. J lost 0 bases, V lost 4 bases, and 4 bases had no gene match. Germline V gives CDR1 MNHNS, CDR2 SASEGT. The length of the CDR3 is 15 residues. CDR3 DNA: TGTGCCAGCAGTGTGAGCGGGGGGACCTCCTACGAGCAGTACTTC. Protein: CASSVSGGTSYEQYF.

The chain uses TRBV13 and TRBJ2-1; possible D gene TRBD2, 5 bases. CDR1 and CDR2 from the germline V gene are PRHDT and FYEKMQ (reference sequence). The V end was cut by 5 bases, the J end by 4 bases, with 9 bases between. The CDR3 consists of 13 residues. This CDR3 is CASSPRTYNEQFF. The CDR3 DNA reads as TGTGCCAGCAGCCCTCGGACTTACAATGAGCAGTTCTTC.

V and J are TRBV9 and TRBJ2-1, with D possibly being TRBD1 (6 bases). CDR1 is SGDLS, CDR2 YYNGEE, per germline. Trimming took off 3 bases at V and 2 bases at J, with 9 bases between the two ends. CDR3 length: 14 amino acids. CDR3 DNA sequence: TGTGCCAGCAGCGCCGGGACAACCTACAATGAGCAGTTCTTC. Protein: CASSAGTTYNEQFF. The entire variable domain, with the rest obtained from reference TRBV9 and TRBJ2-1, is as follows: DSGVTQTPKHLITATGQRVTLRCSPRSGDLSVYWYQQSLDQGLQFLIQYYNGEERAKGNILERFSAQQFPDLHSELNLSSLELGDSALYFCASSAGTTYNEQFFGPGTRLTVL.

The J gene is TRBJ1-4, the V gene TRBV30; 8 bases map to TRBD1. The CDR3 is made up of 17 amino acids. Trimming cost V 0 bases and J 5 bases; bases outside gene matches: 11. From germline, CDR1 is GTSNPN and CDR2 SVGIG (reference sequence). The CDR3 here is CAWSVRRTGRLNEKLFF. DNA for the CDR3: TGTGCCTGGAGTGTACGCAGGACAGGGCGGCTAAATGAAAAACTGTTTTTT.

J is TRBJ2-5 and V is TRBV10-1; 7 bases map to TRBD2. This CDR3 spans 16 amino acids. Trimming cost V 5 bases and J 1 base; bases outside gene matches: 10. Per the germline V gene, CDR1 is WNHNN and CDR2 is SYGVQD (reference sequence). In DNA form, the CDR3 reads TGCGCCAGCAGTCCAGGGAGGACGGGGGGCCAAGAGACCCAGTACTTC. It is translated as CASSPGRTGGQETQYF.

The chain combines TRBV15 with TRBJ1-2; 7 bases are shared with TRBD1. The CDR3 is 15 amino acids. Trimming cost V 0 bases and J 2 bases; bases outside gene matches: 3. Germline V gives CDR1 LNHNV, CDR2 YYDKDF (reference sequence). DNA of the CDR3: TGTGCCACCAGCAGAGAGGGGACAGTAAACTATGGCTACACCTTC. Amino acid sequence: CATSREGTVNYGYTF.

This chain uses TRBV19 with TRBJ1-2; D not certain. The CDR3 contains 15 residues. V was clipped by 5 bases and J by 7 bases, with 20 bases between them. Germline V gene lookup returns CDR1 LNHDA and CDR2 SQIVND (reference sequence). The DNA of the CDR3 is TGTGCCAGTAGTTTGTTGCCGGTAGGACTAGGTGGCTACACCTTC. This translates into CASSLLPVGLGGYTF.

This chain links TRBV9 with TRBJ1-2, with 8 bases identical to TRBD1. Germline values: CDR1 SGDLS, CDR2 YYNGEE. V was pared by 0 bases and J by 7 bases, with 11 bases of the junction left unmatched. This CDR3 contains 16 residues. CDR3 sequence: CASSVDPLQGASGYTF. The CDR3 DNA reads as TGTGCCAGCAGCGTAGACCCCCTCCAGGGGGCATCTGGCTACACCTTC.

The gene calls are TRBV2 and TRBJ2-4; D perhaps matches TRBD1 (6 bases). CDR3 length: 15 amino acids. With 5 bases removed from V and 0 bases from J, the gap between germline ends came to 11 bases. Germline CDR1 SNHLY, CDR2 FYNNEI. CDR3 loop: CASSNRVSAKNIQYF. DNA of the CDR3: TGTGCCAGCAGTAACAGGGTGTCAGCCAAAAACATTCAGTACTTC. The whole variable domain, remainder taken from reference TRBV2 and TRBJ2-4, is EPEVTQTPSHQVTQMGQEVILRCVPISNHLYFYWYRQILGQKVEFLVSFYNNEISEKSEIFDDQFSVERPDGSNFTLKIRSTKLEDSAMYFCASSNRVSAKNIQYFGAGTRLSVL.

The chain has TRBV10-3 and TRBJ2-3, with TRBD2 matching 9 bases. Germline V gene data show CDR1 as ENHRY and CDR2 as SYGVKD. The V segment lost 3 bases and the J segment 1 base; nucleotides outside the gene matches: 5. The CDR3 runs 16 residues. The CDR3 DNA is TGTGCCATCAGTGACCGAGCGGGGGGCGGCACAGATACGCAGTATTTT. Translating it yields CAISDRAGGGTDTQYF.

The chain is built from TRBV6-1 and TRBJ1-3; D ambiguous. The V end was cut by 6 bases, the J end by 4 bases, with 13 bases between. This CDR3 region has 14 residues. Per the germline V gene, CDR1 is MNHNS and CDR2 is SASEGT. CDR3 in amino acids: CASRNPTLGNTIYF. CDR3 DNA: TGTGCCAGCAGGAACCCAACCCTAGGAAACACCATATATTTT.

This rearrangement joins TRBV7-8 to TRBJ2-3; TRBD2 matches at 10 bases. CDR3 length: 16 residues. CDR1 SGHVS and CDR2 FQNEAQ come from the germline V gene. The J segment lost 5 bases and the V segment lost 5 bases, leaving 10 bases of the junction unmatched. DNA of the CDR3: TGTGCCAGCAGCGGTTCGACTAGCGGGTTTGAAGATACGCAGTATTTT. It encodes CASSGSTSGFEDTQYF.

A word on this clone: Other DNA sequences in this specimen translate into the identical CDR3. The chain employs TRBV5-1 and TRBJ1-1, with 8 bases that match TRBD1. V shed 1 base, J shed 4 bases, and the junction held 3 bases outside the gene matches. The CDR3 is 14 residues long. Germline CDR1 SGHRS, CDR2 YFSETQ. The CDR3 loop is CASSLKQGVTEAFF. The CDR3 region has the DNA TGCGCCAGCAGCTTGAAACAGGGGGTCACTGAAGCTTTCTTT.

The V call is TRBV6-1, the J call TRBJ1-1; D is perhaps TRBD1 (5 bases). From germline, CDR1 is MNHNS and CDR2 SASEGT. V was trimmed by 4 bases and J by 1 base, leaving 7 bases between them. This CDR3 contains 13 residues. The CDR3 region is CASSATENTEAFF. DNA of the CDR3: TGTGCCAGCAGTGCGACAGAGAACACTGAAGCTTTCTTT.

The gene calls are TRBV19 and TRBJ1-1; 7 positions match TRBD1. Per the germline V gene, CDR1 is LNHDA and CDR2 is SQIVND (reference sequence). V was clipped by 4 bases and J by 8 bases; unmatched bases: 7. The CDR3 loop spans 13 amino acids. CDR3 sequence (DNA): TGTGCCAGTAGTACTTCCAGGGGGACAGAAGCTTTCTTT. As protein: CASSTSRGTEAFF. Filled out from reference TRBV19 and TRBJ1-1, the complete variable domain reads DGGITQSPKYLFRKEGQNVTLSCEQNLNHDAMYWYRQDPGQGLRLIYYSQIVNDFQKGDIAEGYSVSREKKESFPLTVTSAQKNPTAFYLCASSTSRGTEAFFGQGTRLTVV.

The chain combines TRBV18 with TRBJ1-3, with D maybe TRBD1 (5 bases). This CDR3 has 15 residues. Trimming took 2 bases from V and 2 from J, leaving 10 bases between them. Looked up from germline, CDR1 is KGHSH and CDR2 is LQKENI. In nucleotides, the CDR3 is TGTGCCAGCTCACCATTGGGGCCTACTGGAAACACCATATATTTT. It encodes CASSPLGPTGNTIYF. Together with reference TRBV18 and TRBJ1-3, the CDR3 gives the full variable domain: NAGVMQNPRHLVRRRGQEARLRCSPMKGHSHVYWYRQLPEEGLKFMVYLQKENIIDESGMPKERFSAEFPKEGPSILRIQQVVRGDSAAYFCASSPLGPTGNTIYFGEGSWLTVV.

This rearrangement joins TRBV7-9 to TRBJ2-7, with D maybe TRBD1 (6 bases). Per germline, CDR1 SEHNR and CDR2 FQNEAQ (reference sequence). The CDR3 is 13 residues long. Trimming stripped 5 bases from V and 11 bases from J, with 19 bases between. The CDR3 DNA reads as TGTGCCAGCAGCAGTTCACGGTTTCAGGGGAAGTACTTC. This encodes CASSSSRFQGKYF.

The V and J genes are TRBV7-2 and TRBJ1-4, with D possibly matching TRBD1 (6 bases). Germline V gene data show CDR1 as SGHTA and CDR2 as FQGNSA. The CDR3 spans 15 residues. V shed 1 base and J shed 5 bases, with 11 bases lying between them. CDR3 amino acids: CASSLVLQGNEKLFF. CDR3 sequence (DNA): TGTGCCAGCAGCTTAGTTTTACAGGGAAATGAAAAACTGTTTTTT.

The chain combines TRBV28 with TRBJ2-7; D is ambiguous. V lost 7 bases and J lost 2, with 9 bases in between. CDR1 and CDR2 (germline): MDHEN, SYDVKM. The length of the CDR3 is 12 residues. The DNA for the CDR3 is TGTGCCAGCACAGAAGAACCCTACGAGCAGTACTTC. This gives the protein CASTEEPYEQYF.

This rearrangement joins TRBV11-3 to TRBJ2-3, with 7 bases fitting TRBD2. The CDR3 runs to 14 residues. Germline values: CDR1 SGHNT, CDR2 YENEEA. Losses at the gene ends were 3 bases for V and 0 bases for J; bases not matched to a gene: 0. The DNA of the CDR3 is TGTGCCAGCAGCTTCGGGGGGAGCACAGATACGCAGTATTTT. This translates into CASSFGGSTDTQYF.

The CDR3 DNA reads TGTGCCAGCAGTGAAACCGGGACAGGGGGCTACAATGAGCAGTTCTTC. Its protein is CASSETGTGGYNEQFF. The chain has TRBV6-1 and TRBJ2-1; 11 bases fit TRBD1. Germline assignment: CDR1 MNHNS and CDR2 SASEGT. The CDR3 spans 16 residues. V trimming: 2 bases; J trimming: 3 bases; junction bases outside the gene matches: 3.

The chain uses TRBV7-2 and TRBJ2-6; 8 nucleotides agree with TRBD1. CDR3 length: 14 amino acids. CDR1 and CDR2 from the germline V gene are SGHTA and FQGNSA. J lost 9 bases, V lost 4 bases, and 5 bases had no gene match. This CDR3 is CASSSRTGFNVLTF. CDR3 in DNA: TGTGCCAGCAGCTCCAGGACAGGGTTCAACGTCCTGACTTTC.

The CDR3 spells CASSQEEAGGRQFF. In DNA, the CDR3 is TGCGCCAGCAGCCAAGAAGAGGCGGGAGGTAGGCAGTTCTTC. V and J are TRBV4-3 and TRBJ2-1; 8 bases align to TRBD2. This CDR3 spans 14 amino acids. In germline, CDR1 is LGHNA, CDR2 YSLEER. The V segment lost 0 bases and the J segment 12 bases; nucleotides outside the gene matches: 7.